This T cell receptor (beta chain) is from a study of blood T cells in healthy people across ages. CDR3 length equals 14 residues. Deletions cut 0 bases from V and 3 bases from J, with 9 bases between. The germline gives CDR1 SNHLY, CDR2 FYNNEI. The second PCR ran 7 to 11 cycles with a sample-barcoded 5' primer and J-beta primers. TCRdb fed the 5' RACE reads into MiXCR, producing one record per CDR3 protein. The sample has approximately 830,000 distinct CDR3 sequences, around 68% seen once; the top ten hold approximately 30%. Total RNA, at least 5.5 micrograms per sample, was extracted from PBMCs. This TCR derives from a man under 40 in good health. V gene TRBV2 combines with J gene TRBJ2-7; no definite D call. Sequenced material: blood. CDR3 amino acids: CASSEALSGYEQYF. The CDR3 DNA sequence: TGTGCCAGCAGTGAAGCATTGTCCGGCTACGAGCAGTACTTC.